Listed below are T cell receptor beta chains from one sample, sequenced in a study of T cell repertoires in cytomegalovirus infection. These receptors lack a known antigen. MiXCR, applied by TCRdb to the reads, yields one record per CDR3 protein. This sample has some 560,000 distinct CDR3 sequences, with around 40% found just once. This specimen consisted of cultured PBMCs, obtained from culture after CMV antigen stimulation. Every receptor here comes from a human donor in good health (CMV status not recorded). Some clones in this sample may be carry-over from other donors' samples. The CDR3 runs from the conserved cysteine through the conserved F or W. A D gene is named only where the DNA matches it firmly. Only part of the rows carry a size: once, few, many, or a class if the clone is expanded.

abundance	v_gene	d_gene	j_gene	CDR3aa	CDR3nt
.	TRBV12-3/TRBV12-4	.	TRBJ2-3	CASSLRGIATDTQYF	TGTGCCAGCAGTTTACGTGGGATCGCCACAGATACGCAGTATTTT
.	TRBV7-8	.	TRBJ1-1	CASSLGVATEAFF	TGTGCCAGCAGCTTAGGGGTCGCTACTGAAGCTTTCTTT
.	TRBV28	.	TRBJ2-4	CASSLAKLAKNIQYF	TGTGCCAGCAGTTTAGCCAAGCTAGCCAAAAACATTCAGTACTTC
.	TRBV20-1	.	TRBJ2-1	CSARDAGISYNEQFF	TGCAGTGCTAGAGATGCAGGCATCTCCTACAATGAGCAGTTCTTC
few	TRBV7-8	.	TRBJ2-1	CASSLFGGRVDNEQFF	TGTGCCAGCAGCTTATTTGGGGGGCGCGTAGATAATGAGCAGTTCTTC
many	TRBV7-2	.	TRBJ2-1	CASSLAYGDGEQFF	TGTGCCAGCAGCTTAGCCTACGGGGACGGGGAGCAGTTCTTC
.	TRBV5-4	TRBD2	TRBJ2-1	CASGTSIYYNEQFF	TGTGCCAGCGGGACTAGCATTTACTACAATGAGCAGTTCTTC
.	TRBV7-6	TRBD1	TRBJ2-7	CASSLAFAGGHEQYF	TGTGCCAGCAGCTTAGCCTTCGCAGGGGGCCACGAGCAGTACTTC
.	TRBV20-1	TRBD1	TRBJ1-6	CSARDPGTGFNSPLHF	TGCAGTGCTAGAGATCCCGGGACAGGGTTCAATTCACCCCTCCACTTT
.	TRBV7-2	.	TRBJ1-5	CASSLAGVSNQPQHF	TGTGCCAGCAGCTTAGCAGGGGTTAGCAATCAGCCCCAGCATTTT
.	TRBV4-1	.	TRBJ2-7	CASSHPVPAQYF	TGCGCCAGCAGCCACCCAGTCCCCGCGCAGTACTTC
.	TRBV6-2/TRBV6-3	.	TRBJ2-1	CASSSTIGPHNEQFF	TGTGCCAGCAGCTCCACCATCGGACCCCACAATGAGCAGTTCTTC
.	TRBV5-8	.	TRBJ1-1	CASSLSRLYNTEAFF	TGCGCCAGCAGCTTGTCGAGGTTATATAACACTGAAGCTTTCTTT
.	TRBV29-1	.	TRBJ1-2	CSVEDGPNYGYTF	TGCAGCGTTGAAGACGGCCCTAACTATGGCTACACCTTC
.	TRBV7-2	.	TRBJ2-3	CASSRIIDTQYF	TGTGCCAGCAGCCGAATCATTGATACGCAGTATTTT
.	TRBV5-4	TRBD2	TRBJ2-5	CASSLALAAQETQYF	TGTGCCAGCAGCTTGGCGCTAGCGGCGCAAGAGACCCAGTACTTC
.	TRBV12-3/TRBV12-4	TRBD1	TRBJ2-1	CASSFRDRGGEQFF	TGTGCCAGCAGTTTTAGGGACAGGGGTGGTGAGCAGTTCTTC
.	TRBV2	.	TRBJ1-2	CASSPGLGALSGYTF	TGTGCCAGCTCTCCTGGGTTAGGGGCACTGAGTGGCTACACCTTC
.	TRBV6-2/TRBV6-3	.	TRBJ1-5	CASSLPRSNQPQHF	TGTGCCAGCAGTCTCCCACGAAGCAATCAGCCCCAGCATTTT
.	TRBV9	.	TRBJ1-1	CASSVGTDRNTEAFF	TGTGCCAGCAGCGTAGGAACCGACCGGAACACTGAAGCTTTCTTT
.	TRBV6-5	TRBD1	TRBJ1-2	CASSYFGEGAGGYTF	TGTGCCAGCAGTTACTTCGGAGAGGGGGCAGGTGGCTACACCTTC
.	TRBV19	.	TRBJ1-5	CASTTLDRSWWFQPQHF	TGTGCCAGTACTACTTTAGACAGGAGCTGGTGGTTCCAGCCCCAGCATTTT
few	TRBV19	TRBD2	TRBJ2-7	CASSFVAGDYEQYF	TGTGCCAGTAGCTTTGTAGCGGGGGACTACGAGCAGTACTTC
.	TRBV7-2	.	TRBJ2-5	CASTVDSTRETQYF	TGTGCCAGCACCGTTGACTCCACCCGGGAGACCCAGTACTTC
.	TRBV4-2	.	TRBJ2-3	CASSQDLTQYF	TGTGCCAGCAGCCAAGATCTGACGCAGTATTTT
few	TRBV4-1	.	TRBJ1-5	CASSQELNQPQHF	TGCGCCAGCAGCCAAGAACTGAATCAGCCCCAGCATTTT
few	TRBV5-6	TRBD1	TRBJ1-4	CASSSPPGQENEKLFF	TGTGCCAGCAGCTCACCGCCGGGACAGGAGAATGAAAAACTGTTTTTT
.	TRBV5-4	.	TRBJ2-3	CASSLGLGAGTDTQYF	TGTGCCAGCAGCCTTGGATTGGGCGCCGGCACAGATACGCAGTATTTT
many	TRBV7-2	TRBD2	TRBJ2-5	CASSFLSGTMAAETQYF	TGTGCCAGCAGCTTCCTCTCCGGGACTATGGCGGCGGAGACCCAGTACTTC
.	TRBV7-8	TRBD2	TRBJ2-3	CASSHRGGRTDTQYF	TGTGCCAGCAGCCATCGCGGGGGTCGCACAGATACGCAGTATTTT
many	TRBV7-9	TRBD1	TRBJ1-2	CASSFGQGDYGYTF	TGTGCCAGCAGCTTCGGACAGGGCGACTATGGCTACACCTTC
few	TRBV15	.	TRBJ2-2	CATSRERNSGELFF	TGTGCCACCAGCAGAGAGCGGAACTCCGGGGAGCTGTTTTTT
few	TRBV11-2	.	TRBJ2-2	CASSSSSDGTGELFF	TGTGCCAGCAGCTCCTCCTCCGATGGGACCGGGGAGCTGTTTTTT
.	TRBV10-3	TRBD1	TRBJ2-5	CAIGSSGQVETQYF	TGTGCCATCGGGTCCTCGGGACAGGTAGAGACCCAGTACTTC
.	TRBV19	.	TRBJ2-1	CASSIDTSTYNEQFF	TGTGCCAGTAGTATAGACACTTCCACCTACAATGAGCAGTTCTTC
many	TRBV7-2	.	TRBJ2-1	CASSYSSEQFF	TGTGCCAGCAGCTATAGTAGCGAGCAGTTCTTC
.	TRBV4-2	TRBD2	TRBJ2-3	CASSQEQGSGGADTQYF	TGTGCCAGCAGCCAAGAGCAGGGTAGCGGGGGCGCAGATACGCAGTATTTT
many	TRBV7-2	.	TRBJ2-1	CASSLVTRGPYNEQFF	TGTGCCAGCAGCTTAGTCACACGGGGTCCCTACAATGAGCAGTTCTTC
many	TRBV7-8	.	TRBJ1-5	CASSLAREPQHF	TGTGCCAGCAGCTTGGCTAGGGAGCCCCAGCATTTT
few	TRBV19	.	TRBJ1-5	CASIGGTSYSNQPQHF	TGTGCCAGTATCGGTGGGACATCGTATAGCAATCAGCCCCAGCATTTT
few	TRBV28	.	TRBJ1-6	CASSFQGQGANSPLHF	TGTGCCAGCAGTTTCCAGGGACAAGGGGCGAATTCACCCCTCCACTTT
.	TRBV5-4	.	TRBJ2-5	CASSSGTRYQETQYF	TGTGCCAGCAGCTCAGGGACCCGGTACCAAGAGACCCAGTACTTC
many	TRBV7-8	.	TRBJ2-3	CASSLSKITDTQYF	TGTGCCAGCAGCTTATCAAAGATCACAGATACGCAGTATTTT
many	TRBV7-2	TRBD2	TRBJ2-5	CASSENSGRAGETQYF	TGTGCCAGCAGCGAAAATAGCGGGAGGGCCGGGGAGACCCAGTACTTC
.	TRBV12-3/TRBV12-4	.	TRBJ1-3	CASTSRQFKSGNTIYF	TGTGCCAGCACCTCGAGGCAGTTCAAGTCTGGAAACACCATATATTTT
many	TRBV7-2	TRBD1	TRBJ2-3	CASSLRGQTTDTQYF	TGTGCCAGCAGCTTAAGGGGGCAGACCACAGATACGCAGTATTTT
few	TRBV12-3/TRBV12-4	.	TRBJ2-5	CASSLGQRAGTQYF	TGTGCCAGCAGTTTAGGGCAGCGAGCTGGGACCCAGTACTTC
few	TRBV7-4	.	TRBJ1-2	CASSSRVLGYGYTF	TGTGCCAGCAGCTCCAGGGTGCTTGGCTATGGCTACACCTTC
.	TRBV6-5	TRBD1	TRBJ2-3	CASRDRVGDTQYF	TGTGCCAGCAGGGACAGGGTAGGGGATACGCAGTATTTT
.	TRBV10-3	.	TRBJ1-2	CAILQGGYGYTF	TGTGCCATCCTACAGGGTGGCTATGGCTACACCTTC
.	TRBV30	.	TRBJ1-2	CAWVTERNYGYTF	TGTGCCTGGGTAACAGAGCGTAACTATGGCTACACCTTC
many	TRBV7-2	.	TRBJ1-3	CASSGTLFSGNTIYF	TGTGCCAGCAGTGGGACCTTATTCTCTGGAAACACCATATATTTT
.	TRBV7-2	TRBD2	TRBJ2-5	CASSSRTSAGAQYF	TGTGCCAGCAGCTCGCGAACTAGCGCTGGGGCCCAGTACTTC
.	TRBV29-1	TRBD1	TRBJ1-2	CSVKPGTGRFGGYTF	TGCAGCGTAAAACCCGGGACAGGAAGGTTCGGTGGCTACACCTTC
.	TRBV7-8	TRBD2	TRBJ2-7	CASSLGTSLICEQYF	TGTGCCAGCAGCTTGGGGACTAGCCTAATCTGCGAGCAGTACTTC
.	TRBV23-1	.	TRBJ1-5	CASSIDQSNQPQHF	TGCGCCAGCAGTATTGATCAAAGCAATCAGCCCCAGCATTTT
.	TRBV7-9	.	TRBJ2-7	CASSRESSEQYF	TGTGCCAGCAGCCGTGAAAGTAGCGAGCAGTACTTC
.	TRBV2	.	TRBJ2-2	CASQTGRNTGELFF	TGTGCCAGCCAAACAGGACGAAACACCGGGGAGCTGTTTTTT